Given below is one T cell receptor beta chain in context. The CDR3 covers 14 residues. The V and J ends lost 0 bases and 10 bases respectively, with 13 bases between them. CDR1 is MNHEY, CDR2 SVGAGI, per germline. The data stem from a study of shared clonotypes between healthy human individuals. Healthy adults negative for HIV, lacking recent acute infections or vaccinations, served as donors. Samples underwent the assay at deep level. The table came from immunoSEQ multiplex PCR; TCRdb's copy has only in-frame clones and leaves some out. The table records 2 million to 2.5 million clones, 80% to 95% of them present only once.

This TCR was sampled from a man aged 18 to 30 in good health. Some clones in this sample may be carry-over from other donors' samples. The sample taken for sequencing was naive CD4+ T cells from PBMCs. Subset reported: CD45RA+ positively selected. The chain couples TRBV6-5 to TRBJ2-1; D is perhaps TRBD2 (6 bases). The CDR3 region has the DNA TGTGCCAGCAGTTACTCTAGCGGCGGAACAGAGCAGTTCTTC. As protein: CASSYSSGGTEQFF.